This T cell receptor (beta chain) is drawn from a study of T cells after yellow fever vaccination. Study conclusions and caveats: High-abundance clonotypes from the bulk population could contaminate FACS-sorted repertoires. The booster response re-showed most primary clones: around 96% CD4, approximately 85% CD8.

In this sample, this clonotype turned up a few times. The target antigen is unknown. TCRdb re-analysed the 5' RACE reads in MiXCR, keeping a single row per CDR3 protein. The sample holds about 130,000 distinct CDR3 sequences, roughly 10% seen once. The germline V gene has CDR1 SQVTM and CDR2 ANQGSEA. There are 13 residues in the CDR3. The trim removed 4 bases at V and 4 bases at J, leaving 4 bases unmatched. The gene calls are TRBV29-1 and TRBJ2-7; TRBD2 matches 10 bases. The receptor comes from a man younger than 35 who received the YFV17D yellow fever vaccine. This material consisted of CD8+ T cells sorted from PBMCs, taken on the day of the yellow fever booster vaccination. The CDR3 sequence: CSVVIAGGYEQYF. CDR3 in DNA: TGCAGCGTTGTTATAGCGGGGGGTTACGAGCAGTACTTC.